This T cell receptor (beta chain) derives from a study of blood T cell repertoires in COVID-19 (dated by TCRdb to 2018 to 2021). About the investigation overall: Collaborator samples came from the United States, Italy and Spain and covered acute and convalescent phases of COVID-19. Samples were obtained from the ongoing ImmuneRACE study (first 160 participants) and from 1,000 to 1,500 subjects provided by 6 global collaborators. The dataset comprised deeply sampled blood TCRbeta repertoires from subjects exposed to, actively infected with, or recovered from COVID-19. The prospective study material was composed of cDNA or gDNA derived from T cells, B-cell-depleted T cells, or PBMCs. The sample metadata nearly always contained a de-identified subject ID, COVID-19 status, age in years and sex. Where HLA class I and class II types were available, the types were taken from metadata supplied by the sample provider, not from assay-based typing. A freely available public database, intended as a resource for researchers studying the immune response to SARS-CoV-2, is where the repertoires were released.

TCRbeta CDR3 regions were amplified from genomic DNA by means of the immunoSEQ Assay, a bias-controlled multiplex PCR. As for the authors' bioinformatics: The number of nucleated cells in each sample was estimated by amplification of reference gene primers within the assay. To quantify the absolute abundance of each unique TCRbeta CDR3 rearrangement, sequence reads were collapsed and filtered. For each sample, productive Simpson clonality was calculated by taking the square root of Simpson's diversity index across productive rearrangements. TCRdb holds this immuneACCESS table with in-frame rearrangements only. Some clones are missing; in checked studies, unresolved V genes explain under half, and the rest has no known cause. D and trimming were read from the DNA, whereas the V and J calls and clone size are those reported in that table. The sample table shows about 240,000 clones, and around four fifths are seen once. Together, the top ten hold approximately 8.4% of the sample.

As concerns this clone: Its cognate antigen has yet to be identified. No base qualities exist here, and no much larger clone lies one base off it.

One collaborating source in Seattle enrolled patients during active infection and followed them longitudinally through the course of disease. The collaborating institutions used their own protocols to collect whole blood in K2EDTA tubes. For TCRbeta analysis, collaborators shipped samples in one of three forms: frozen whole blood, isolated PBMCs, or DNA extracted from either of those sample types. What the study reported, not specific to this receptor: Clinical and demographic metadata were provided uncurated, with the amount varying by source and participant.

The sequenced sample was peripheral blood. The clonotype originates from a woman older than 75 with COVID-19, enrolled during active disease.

The sequenced DNA is TGTGCCTGGAGCGGGATACTAGCGGGAATTACCGGGGAGCTGTTTTTT. It specifies CAWSGILAGITGELFF. Recombination connected TRBV30 to TRBJ2-2, and 10 junction bases match TRBD2. For CDR1 and CDR2, the germline V gene (reference sequence) lists GTSNPN and SVGIG. Reading from cysteine to phenylalanine, the CDR3 counts 16 amino acids. The kept DNA is CDR3 alone, 48 bases in frame from the first base. Trimming leaves V shorter by 3 bases and J shorter by 5 bases, with the junction holding 9 bases beyond the gene matches.